These T cell receptor beta chains were read from a single sample in a study of T cells in Graves' hyperthyroidism and ophthalmopathy. TCRdb ran MiXCR on the multiplex PCR reads and lists one entry per CDR3 protein. This sample has under 650,000 distinct CDR3 sequences, with around 15% found just once. Input material: blood. The receptors stem from a woman in her thirties with Graves' hyperthyroidism. The CDR3 runs from the conserved cysteine through the conserved F or W. The order of the fields is clone size, D gene, V gene, J gene, CDR3 protein, CDR3 DNA. A D gene is named only where the DNA matches it firmly. Expanded clones are given a class, and other clones once, few, many or no size at all.

clone_size: few
d_call: NA
v_call: TRBV5-1
j_call: TRBJ2-1
cdr3_aa: CASSQAVSSYNEQFF
cdr3_nt: TGCGCCAGCAGCCAAGCGGTGAGCTCCTACAATGAGCAGTTCTTC

clone_size: NA
d_call: NA
v_call: TRBV9
j_call: TRBJ1-1
cdr3_aa: CASSVGASTSGMNTEAFF
cdr3_nt: TGTGCCAGCAGCGTAGGTGCTTCGACCTCCGGTATGAACACTGAAGCTTTCTTT

clone_size: once
d_call: TRBD1
v_call: TRBV27
j_call: TRBJ1-4
cdr3_aa: CASSSMGQKLFF
cdr3_nt: TGTGCCAGCAGTTCAATGGGACAGAAACTGTTTTTT

clone_size: many
d_call: NA
v_call: TRBV11-3
j_call: TRBJ1-3
cdr3_aa: CASEANSGNTIYF
cdr3_nt: TGTGCCAGCGAAGCAAACTCTGGAAACACCATATATTTT

clone_size: many
d_call: TRBD2
v_call: TRBV20-1
j_call: TRBJ2-7
cdr3_aa: CSANKGPAGGNEQYF
cdr3_nt: TGCAGTGCTAATAAGGGACCAGCGGGAGGTAACGAGCAGTACTTC

clone_size: NA
d_call: TRBD2
v_call: TRBV9
j_call: TRBJ2-7
cdr3_aa: CASSPFPGTSAEQYF
cdr3_nt: TGTGCCAGCAGCCCCTTTCCCGGGACTAGCGCCGAGCAGTACTTC

clone_size: many
d_call: TRBD2
v_call: TRBV20-1
j_call: TRBJ2-5
cdr3_aa: CSADGLAGISETQYF
cdr3_nt: TGCAGTGCTGACGGACTAGCGGGAATAAGTGAGACCCAGTACTTC

clone_size: many
d_call: NA
v_call: TRBV11-2
j_call: TRBJ1-1
cdr3_aa: CASSFMGGWAFF
cdr3_nt: TGTGCCAGCAGCTTTATGGGGGGCTGGGCTTTCTTT

clone_size: NA
d_call: NA
v_call: TRBV6-1
j_call: TRBJ2-1
cdr3_aa: CASSETKGGLGNEQFF
cdr3_nt: TGTGCCAGCAGTGAAACTAAGGGGGGGCTCGGCAATGAGCAGTTCTTC

clone_size: NA
d_call: TRBD2
v_call: TRBV20-1
j_call: TRBJ2-5
cdr3_aa: CSARSTSGTGSTQYF
cdr3_nt: TGCAGTGCTAGATCGACTAGCGGCACGGGATCGACCCAGTACTTC